This passage covers 2 T cell receptor beta chains from one sample sequenced in a study of cytomegalovirus exposure and HLA in healthy donors. PCR was performed using 60 Vbeta and 13 Jbeta primers. The protocol was immunoSEQ multiplex PCR, while the TCRdb copy is restricted to in-frame clones and leaves out a portion. The table has approximately 120,000 clones, 70% to 85% seen once; the top ten hold 4%. Sequencing input: PBMCs. These receptors all stem from a man aged 35-49 years in good health and CMV-seropositive.

This clone was observed a handful of times. This sequence joins TRBV11-3 and TRBJ2-2; TRBD1 matches 7 bases. V lost 5 bases to trimming and J lost 4 bases; unmatched junction nucleotides: 10. The CDR3 runs to 16 residues. Per the germline V gene, CDR1 is SGHNT and CDR2 is YENEEA. The CDR3 protein is CASSAPTGPGTGELFF. DNA for the CDR3: TGTGCCAGCAGCGCCCCGACAGGGCCCGGCACCGGGGAGCTGTTTTTT.

The gene calls are TRBV27 and TRBJ2-7; 7 bases are shared with TRBD2. This CDR3 is 11 amino acids long. The germline V gene encodes CDR1 MNHEY and CDR2 SMNVEV (reference sequence). The trim removed 10 bases at V and 5 bases at J, leaving 5 bases unmatched. CDR3 protein: CATGGRDEQYF. As DNA, the CDR3 is TGTGCCACGGGAGGTCGGGACGAGCAGTACTTC.